A selection of T cell receptor beta chains follows, all from one sample in a study of blood T cell repertoires in COVID-19. Only in-frame clones appear in the TCRdb table, and some are missing; sequencing was by immunoSEQ multiplex PCR. The sample yields roughly 150,000 clones, about 81% seen once. Sample: peripheral blood. These receptors were collected from a man aged 60 to 69 with active or convalescent COVID-19. Both conserved end residues are part of each CDR3. The D gene is left open where the match is weak. Not every row has a clone size; where given, it reads once, few, many or a size class.

d_call	j_call	v_call	clone_size	cdr3_nt	cdr3_aa
TRBD2	TRBJ2-1	TRBV2	.	TGTGCCAGCAGTGAATTCGGGACTACCTACAATGAGCAGTTCTTC	CASSEFGTTYNEQFF
TRBD2	TRBJ2-1	TRBV3-1/TRBV3-2	.	TGTGCCAGCAGCCCCCGGGGGGACAATGAGCAGTTCTTC	CASSPRGDNEQFF
.	TRBJ1-1	TRBV27	.	TGTGCCAGCAGTCCCCAGGTGTGGACTGAAGCTTTCTTT	CASSPQVWTEAFF
.	TRBJ2-2	TRBV7-7	.	TGTGCCAGCAGCTTATCAGGCACCGGGGAGCTGTTTTTT	CASSLSGTGELFF
TRBD2	TRBJ2-7	TRBV18	.	TGTGCCAGCTCAGACAGCGGGGGAACCTACGAGCAGTACTTC	CASSDSGGTYEQYF
TRBD1	TRBJ1-4	TRBV19	few	TGTGCCAGTAGACAAAGAGGGGGCTCTGATGAAAAACTGTTTTTT	CASRQRGGSDEKLFF
TRBD2	TRBJ2-5	TRBV28	.	TGTGCCAGCAGTCCGCAGCGGGAGTGGTTGACCCAGTACTTC	CASSPQREWLTQYF
.	TRBJ1-1	TRBV29-1	.	TGCAGCGTTACCTTCGGGAGGGAGGGGACTGAAGCTTTCTTT	CSVTFGREGTEAFF
TRBD2	TRBJ2-1	TRBV5-6	.	TGTGCCAGCAGCCTCGGACTAGCGGGACACCGGGGGGACAATGAGCAGTTCTTC	CASSLGLAGHRGDNEQFF
.	TRBJ2-3	TRBV2	.	TGTGCCAGCAGTGGTTACAGGGAAACAGATACGCAGTATTTT	CASSGYRETDTQYF
.	TRBJ2-3	TRBV3-1/TRBV3-2	.	TGTGCCAGCAGCCAAGGGACCGGGGCGCAGTATTTT	CASSQGTGAQYF
TRBD1	TRBJ1-2	TRBV7-2	.	TGTGCCAGCAGCCCGGGACAGGGGATGTATGGCTACACCTTC	CASSPGQGMYGYTF
.	TRBJ1-1	TRBV28	.	TGTGCCAGCATGGCAGCAGGGGACGCTTTCTTT	CASMAAGDAFF
.	TRBJ1-1	TRBV12-3/TRBV12-4	few	TGTGCCAGCAGTCCCGGGGGGAGAGAAGCTTTCTTT	CASSPGGREAFF
.	TRBJ1-6	TRBV19	.	TGTGCCAGTAGTATAGAGCGATCACCCCTCCACTTT	CASSIERSPLHF
.	TRBJ2-7	TRBV24-1	.	TGTGCCACCAGTGATGGCGGGCGCTACGAGCAGTACTTC	CATSDGGRYEQYF
TRBD1	TRBJ1-2	TRBV7-9	.	TGTGCCAGCAGCCTACGACAGGGGGCGCAGTATGGCTACACCTTC	CASSLRQGAQYGYTF
TRBD1	TRBJ1-2	TRBV5-4	.	TGTGCCAGCAGCTTGGGACAGGGGACCGACTATGGCTACACCTTC	CASSLGQGTDYGYTF
TRBD1	TRBJ2-7	TRBV5-4	.	TGTGCCAGCAGCCGGGACAGGCACGGCGAGCAGTACTTC	CASSRDRHGEQYF
TRBD1	TRBJ1-2	TRBV7-3	.	TGTGCCAGCAGCCCGGGACAGGGGTTTGGCTACACCTTC	CASSPGQGFGYTF
TRBD1	TRBJ2-7	TRBV4-1	.	TGCGCCAGCAGCCCTTTCTACAGGGGCGGAGGCTCCTACGAGCAGTACTTC	CASSPFYRGGGSYEQYF
.	TRBJ1-5	TRBV18	.	TGTGCCAGCTCACCAGGTTCTGCGGGGACGACGATTAATAGCAATCAGCCCCAGCATTTT	CASSPGSAGTTINSNQPQHF
TRBD1	TRBJ2-2	TRBV11-2	once	TGTGCCAGCAGCTTCCGGGACAGGGCGGTCGGGGAGCTGTTTTTT	CASSFRDRAVGELFF
TRBD1	TRBJ1-1	TRBV6-4	few	TGTGCCAGCAGTGAACGGGACAGCAACACTGAAGCTTTCTTT	CASSERDSNTEAFF
.	TRBJ1-2	TRBV28	.	TGTGCCAGCAGTTTACGAGAGTATGGCTACACCTTC	CASSLREYGYTF
.	TRBJ2-7	TRBV24-1	.	TGTGCCACCAGTGAAGGGGACGAGCAGTACTTC	CATSEGDEQYF
.	TRBJ2-5	TRBV19	.	TGTGCCAGCCAGCCAGGGCTGGGGGAGACCCAGTACTTC	CASQPGLGETQYF
TRBD2	TRBJ2-1	TRBV6-4	.	TGTGCCAGCAGTGGCGGACTAGCGGGTTCCTACAATGAGCAGTTCTTC	CASSGGLAGSYNEQFF
.	TRBJ2-3	TRBV3-1/TRBV3-2	.	TGTGCCAGCAGCCAAGACCTCTATACGCAGTATTTT	CASSQDLYTQYF
.	TRBJ1-5	TRBV2	.	TGTGCCAGCAGTGTTGGGGGGGGAAGCAATCAGCCCCAGCATTTT	CASSVGGGSNQPQHF
TRBD2	TRBJ2-7	TRBV3-1/TRBV3-2	.	TGTGCCAGCAGCCTACTAGCGGGGGGGGACTACGAGCAGTACTTC	CASSLLAGGDYEQYF
.	TRBJ2-2	TRBV11-1	.	TGTGCCAGCAGCTTAGGGAGGACCGGGGAGCTGTTTTTT	CASSLGRTGELFF
TRBD2	TRBJ2-7	TRBV20-1	.	TGCAGTGCTGGGGGGGTCCACGAGCAGTACTTC	CSAGGVHEQYF
.	TRBJ1-5	TRBV2	.	TGTGCCAGCAGTGATTCCGGTTCTAATCAGCCCCAGCATTTT	CASSDSGSNQPQHF
TRBD1	TRBJ1-2	TRBV28	.	TGTGCCAGCAGCTATAAACGGGGACAGGGGGTTTCCTATGGCTACACCTTC	CASSYKRGQGVSYGYTF
.	TRBJ1-2	TRBV5-4	.	TGTGCCAGCAGCTGGGCCCGGACGGGGAACTATGGCTACACCTTC	CASSWARTGNYGYTF
TRBD2	TRBJ2-1	TRBV13	.	TGTGCCAGCAGCTTACGGACTAGCGGGACCTACAATGAGCAGTTCTTC	CASSLRTSGTYNEQFF
.	TRBJ2-7	TRBV5-4	few	TGTGCCAGCAGCTTGGCGGGGACCTACGAGCAGTACTTC	CASSLAGTYEQYF
TRBD1	TRBJ2-3	TRBV11-3	.	TGTGCCAGCAGCCCCGGGACAGGGGGGAATACGCAGTATTTT	CASSPGTGGNTQYF
TRBD1	TRBJ1-5	TRBV19	.	TGTGCCAGTAGTATTCCGGGACAGGGTCTGAGGCCCCAGCATTTT	CASSIPGQGLRPQHF
TRBD2	TRBJ2-1	TRBV29-1	.	TGCAGCTCTAGTTCCGGACTAGCGGGAGACAATGAGCAGTTCTTC	CSSSSGLAGDNEQFF
TRBD1	TRBJ2-6	TRBV28	.	TGTGCCAGCAGTTCCCGCCGGGACAGAACCTCTGGGGCCAACGTCCTGACTTTC	CASSSRRDRTSGANVLTF
TRBD1	TRBJ1-4	TRBV27	.	TGTGCCAGCAGTCTTCTCGGACAGGGTAATGAAAAACTGTTTTTT	CASSLLGQGNEKLFF
TRBD2	TRBJ2-3	TRBV5-1	.	TGCGCCAGCAGCTTGGGGGTTCAGCGGGGACTGACTAGCACAGATACGCAGTATTTT	CASSLGVQRGLTSTDTQYF
.	TRBJ1-6	TRBV3-1/TRBV3-2	.	TGTGCCAGCAGCCAAGGGGGGGGGACTAATTCACCCCTCCACTTT	CASSQGGGTNSPLHF
.	TRBJ1-5	TRBV9	.	TGTGCCAGCAGCGTAGAAACGGGTAGCAATCAGCCCCAGCATTTT	CASSVETGSNQPQHF
.	TRBJ2-2	TRBV5-1	.	TGCGCCAGCAGCCCGGACAACTCCGGGGAGCTGTTTTTT	CASSPDNSGELFF
TRBD1	TRBJ2-7	TRBV5-1	.	TGCGCCAGCAGCTGGGGGACAGGGGCCTACGAGCAGTACTTC	CASSWGTGAYEQYF
TRBD1	TRBJ1-2	TRBV6-5	.	TGTGCCAGCAAGAACGGACAGGGGGCTTTTGGCTACACCTTC	CASKNGQGAFGYTF
TRBD1	TRBJ1-1	TRBV27	.	TGTGCCAGCAGAAGACAGGGGGAAGTCACTGAAGCTTTCTTT	CASRRQGEVTEAFF
TRBD2	TRBJ2-7	TRBV5-1	.	TGCGCCAGCAGCACTAGCGGGGGGGCGGTGAGGTCCGAGCAGTACTTC	CASSTSGGAVRSEQYF
.	TRBJ2-7	TRBV29-1	.	TGCAGCGTTGAAGGAGACAGCGAACACTCCTACGAGCAGTACTTC	CSVEGDSEHSYEQYF
.	TRBJ1-4	TRBV7-2	.	TGTGCCAGCAGCCCAACGGGGGAGGAAAAACTGTTTTTT	CASSPTGEEKLFF
TRBD2	TRBJ2-5	TRBV9	.	TGTGCCAGCAGCTCAGTAGCGGGGGGGCAGGAGACCCAGTACTTC	CASSSVAGGQETQYF
.	TRBJ1-2	TRBV29-1	.	TGCAGCGTTGAAGGGGGAGAGTGGTATGGCTACACCTTC	CSVEGGEWYGYTF
.	TRBJ1-2	TRBV7-9	.	TGTGCCAGCAGCTTAGACGGAATAGCCAGCGGGCGATTGCGTGGCTACACCTTC	CASSLDGIASGRLRGYTF
TRBD2	TRBJ2-1	TRBV10-1	.	TGCGCCAGCAGTGAGTCTGGGGGGGGGTTCCTCCGGAATGAGCAGTTCTTC	CASSESGGGFLRNEQFF
TRBD2	TRBJ2-7	TRBV5-1	.	TGCGCCAGCAGCTCGGGACTACGGCCGGGAGAGCAGTACTTC	CASSSGLRPGEQYF
TRBD2	TRBJ2-2	TRBV3-1/TRBV3-2	few	TGTGCCAGCAGCCGGACTAGCGGGATCGCGGGTGCCGGGGAGCTGTTTTTT	CASSRTSGIAGAGELFF
.	TRBJ1-2	TRBV27	.	TGTGCCAGCAAGCCCTGGGGCAACTATGGCTACACCTTC	CASKPWGNYGYTF